Below, one T cell receptor beta chain is given with its context. This sample stems from a study of T cells expressing NK-cell markers. Overall study context: All TCR beta repertoires analysed originated from sorted CD3+CD56+NKG2C+, CD3+CD56+NKG2C- and CD3+CD56-NKG2C+ T cells.

Germline lookup yields CDR1 SGHAT and CDR2 FQNNGV. The CDR3 is made up of 12 amino acids. One entry per CDR3 protein, without DNA, is what TCRdb gives after re-calling the 5' RACE reads. The table lists hundreds of thousands of distinct CDR3 sequences. The sequence came from a woman aged 18 to 75 in good health. The chain uses TRBV11-2 and TRBJ2-1. The sample was blood T cells: a sorted CD56 or NKG2C T cell subset, CD4+ or CD8+ T cells, or bulk PBMC T cells (not recorded which). The CDR3 loop reads CASTWTLSEQFF.